The 7 T cell receptor beta chains given below trace back to one sample, sequenced in a study of spatial heterogeneity in lung cancer. Time point: sample taken at primary tumor resection. Using its own MiXCR run on the 5' RACE reads, TCRdb lists one record per CDR3 protein. The profile shows 25,000 or so distinct CDR3 sequences, about 3.3% of them singletons. The sample here was PBMCs, taken at surgery. The receptors were gathered from a female donor with early-stage non-small cell lung cancer.

This clonotype was observed at least ten times. V is TRBV7-3 and J is TRBJ2-2; possibly TRBD1 for D (6 bases). The CDR3 length is 13 residues. The germline V gene encodes CDR1 SGHTA and CDR2 FQGTGA. V was pared by 5 bases and J by 6 bases, with 10 bases between. The CDR3 DNA reads as TGTGCCAGCAGCACTCCAGGGGCCGGGGAGCTGTTTTTT. Translation gives CASSTPGAGELFF.

This clonotype was counted ten times or more. This chain links TRBV6-5 with TRBJ2-1; D is perhaps TRBD1 or TRBD2 (5 bases each). The CDR3 is 14 amino acids. The V and J ends lost 6 bases and 8 bases respectively, with 17 bases between them. Germline CDR1 is MNHEY and CDR2 is SVGAGI. The CDR3 sequence: CASSLYSQGDEQFF. CDR3 nucleotides: TGTGCCAGCAGCCTCTACTCGCAGGGAGATGAGCAGTTCTTC.

This clonotype was recorded at least ten times. V usage is TRBV6-6 and J usage is TRBJ1-1; 11 bases agree with TRBD1. V shed 6 bases, J shed 6 bases, and the junction held 3 bases outside the gene matches. This CDR3 region has 13 residues. Germline assignment: CDR1 MNHNY and CDR2 SVGAGI (reference sequence). The CDR3 spells CASRGTGGPEAFF. The CDR3 DNA is TGTGCCAGCAGGGGGACAGGGGGGCCTGAAGCTTTCTTT.

This clonotype appeared many times. The chain combines TRBV7-3 with TRBJ2-1; D unclear. Germline CDR1 reads SGHTA; CDR2 reads FQGTGA. Trimming stripped 1 base from V and 4 bases from J, with 17 bases between. The CDR3 is made up of 17 amino acids. The CDR3 DNA follows: TGTGCCAGCAGCTTAATTGCCCAGATGGGCGGATACAATGAGCAGTTCTTC. It translates to CASSLIAQMGGYNEQFF.

This clonotype showed up many times. The genes are TRBV12-3 or TRBV12-4 and TRBJ2-1; D call uncertain. The V end lost 0 bases, the J end lost 4 bases, and 16 bases lay between the germline ends. The CDR3 has 17 amino acids. The CDR3, as DNA: TGTGCCAGCAGTTTAGCGGTGTCGGCCCTCAATTACAATGAGCAGTTCTTC. Protein product: CASSLAVSALNYNEQFF.

The sample holds many counts of this clonotype. The V gene is TRBV28, the J gene TRBJ2-7; D is undetermined. The CDR3 is 11 amino acids. Germline-derived CDR1 and CDR2 are MDHEN and SYDVKM. V gave up 5 bases and J gave up 6 bases, with 8 bases separating them. The CDR3 loop reads CASSTRFEQYF. The CDR3 nucleotides read TGTGCCAGCAGTACCCGATTCGAGCAGTACTTC.

The chain employs TRBV27 and TRBJ2-3; D is perhaps TRBD1 (6 bases). Trimming stripped 9 bases from V and 0 bases from J, with 22 bases between. The CDR3 has 17 residues. CDR1 is MNHEY, CDR2 SMNVEV, per germline (reference sequence). CDR3 sequence (DNA): TGTGCCAGTGCAATTCCCGGGACACAAATTAGCACAGATACGCAGTATTTT. It translates to CASAIPGTQISTDTQYF.